One and the same sample provided the 10 T cell receptor beta chains below, sequenced in a study of blood T cell repertoires in COVID-19. Sequencing was performed with immunoSEQ multiplex PCR; in TCRdb, only in-frame clones are kept and a portion is missing. The sample shows hundreds of thousands of clones, roughly 84% of them seen only once. The sequenced sample consisted of peripheral blood. Receptors originate from a woman in her forties or fifties with acute or convalescent COVID-19.

V gene TRBV2 combines with J gene TRBJ1-2; D might be TRBD1 (6 bases). The CDR3 totals 13 residues. Germline CDR1 is SNHLY and CDR2 is FYNNEI. The V end was cut by 6 bases, the J end by 3 bases, with 11 bases between. The chain's CDR3 is CASRTQGDYGYTF. CDR3 bases: TGTGCCAGCAGGACACAGGGCGACTATGGCTACACCTTC.

The rearrangement uses TRBV24-1 and TRBJ2-7; TRBD2 aligns across 7 bases. V dropped 2 bases and J dropped 3; count of bases not matched to a gene: 6. Germline V gives CDR1 KGHDR, CDR2 SFDVKD. The CDR3 runs 15 residues. The CDR3 is CATSDSRKRDYEQYF. CDR3 bases: TGTGCCACCAGTGATTCAAGGAAGCGGGACTACGAGCAGTACTTC.

The rearrangement joins TRBV7-3 to TRBJ1-2; TRBD1 agrees at 10 bases. After removal of 2 bases from V and 1 base from J, the junction contained 10 bases not matched to a gene. Germline V lookup: CDR1 SGHTA, CDR2 FQGTGA. The CDR3 length is 18 residues. CDR3 nucleotides: TGTGCCAGCAGCTTACTGACAGGGGGCGAGAGGGGTAACTATGGCTACACCTTC. Its translation: CASSLLTGGERGNYGYTF.

This clone was found a few times. J is TRBJ2-1 and V is TRBV10-2, with a possible D match to TRBD2 (6 bases). V lost 5 bases, J lost 11 bases, and 13 bases lay in between. The CDR3 is 12 residues long. Germline V gives CDR1 WSHSY, CDR2 SAAADI. CDR3: CASSRDSEQQFF. The CDR3 bases are TGCGCCAGCAGTCGGGACTCCGAACAGCAGTTCTTC.

This rearrangement joins TRBV28 to TRBJ1-6; no reliable D call. The length of the CDR3 is 12 residues. The V gene's germline CDR1 is MDHEN and CDR2 SYDVKM. With 7 bases removed from V and 13 bases from J, the gap between germline ends came to 14 bases. CDR3 amino acids: CASTLSVPPLHF. The CDR3 bases are TGTGCCAGCACCCTAAGCGTTCCCCCCCTCCACTTT. The full variable domain, rest sourced from reference TRBV28 and TRBJ1-6, is DVKVTQSSRYLVKRTGEKVFLECVQDMDHENMFWYRQDPGLGLRLIYFSYDVKMKEKGDIPEGYSVSREKKERFSLILESASTNQTSMYLCASTLSVPPLHFGNGTRLTVT.

The chain combines TRBV11-2 with TRBJ2-3, with 7 bases fitting TRBD1. J gave up 0 bases and V 2 bases, and 5 bases lay outside the gene matches. This CDR3 is built from 16 residues. Germline V lookup: CDR1 SGHAT, CDR2 FQNNGV. The CDR3 sequence: CASSLLSGGSTDTQYF. Written as DNA, the CDR3 is TGTGCCAGCAGCTTATTGTCAGGGGGAAGCACAGATACGCAGTATTTT. Drawing the rest from reference TRBV11-2 and TRBJ2-3, the complete variable domain is EAGVAQSPRYKIIEKRQSVAFWCNPISGHATLYWYQQILGQGPKLLIQFQNNGVVDDSQLPKDRFSAERLKGVDSTLKIQPAKLEDSAVYLCASSLLSGGSTDTQYFGPGTRLTVL.

CDR3 coding DNA: TGTGCCAGCAGTTCTTCACAGTACTATGGCTACACCTTC. This translates into CASSSSQYYGYTF. The chain recombines TRBV12-3 or TRBV12-4 with TRBJ1-2; D is unclear. The V and J ends lost 4 bases and 3 bases respectively, with 9 bases between them. There are 13 residues in the CDR3.

This rearrangement joins TRBV5-4 to TRBJ2-5; D gene uncertain. V lost 2 bases, J lost 1 base, and 6 bases lay in between. The germline V gene encodes CDR1 SGHNT and CDR2 YYREEE (reference sequence). This CDR3 region has 13 residues. The CDR3 here is CASSLIFQETQYF. CDR3 sequence (DNA): TGTGCCAGCAGCTTAATATTCCAAGAGACCCAGTACTTC.

J is TRBJ1-1 and V is TRBV6-5, with D possibly being TRBD1 (5 bases). Deletions cut 0 bases from V and 1 base from J, with 9 bases between. CDR1 MNHEY and CDR2 SVGAGI come from the germline V gene. This CDR3 spans 15 amino acids. CDR3 in amino acids: CASSYSFRANTEAFF. CDR3 nucleotides: TGTGCCAGCAGTTACTCGTTCAGGGCGAACACTGAAGCTTTCTTT.

The J gene is TRBJ1-4, the V gene TRBV7-2; a weak D match, TRBD1 (5 bases). With 5 bases removed from V and 7 bases from J, the gap between germline ends came to 14 bases. This CDR3 has 14 residues. In germline, CDR1 is SGHTA, CDR2 FQGNSA. DNA of the CDR3: TGTGCCAGCAGCGCAGGGACTTGGGGTGAAAAACTGTTTTTT. Translation gives CASSAGTWGEKLFF.